These T cell receptor beta chains were read from a single sample in a study of blood T cell repertoires in COVID-19. Repertoires were generated with immunoSEQ multiplex PCR, while TCRdb's copy carries only in-frame clones and drops some. The sample holds approximately 150,000 clones, around four fifths seen once. The source material was peripheral blood. These receptors were obtained from a human donor in a cohort sampled during active COVID-19. Each CDR3 is given with its conserved first and last residue. Fields, in order: J gene, V gene, CDR3 protein.

j_gene: TRBJ2-2
v_gene: TRBV6-1
CDR3aa: CASREFGQMNTGELFF

j_gene: TRBJ2-3
v_gene: TRBV13
CDR3aa: CASSRATGPSDTQYF

j_gene: TRBJ2-1
v_gene: TRBV29-1
CDR3aa: CSVEGRGRVTYNEQFF

j_gene: TRBJ2-5
v_gene: TRBV20-1
CDR3aa: CSASRRGRGAETQYF

j_gene: TRBJ1-1
v_gene: TRBV5-6
CDR3aa: CASSAELGNTEAFF

j_gene: TRBJ2-1
v_gene: TRBV5-1
CDR3aa: CASSLQGTGGYNEQFF

j_gene: TRBJ1-2
v_gene: TRBV7-2
CDR3aa: CASSFRERNYGYTF

j_gene: TRBJ2-7
v_gene: TRBV7-2
CDR3aa: CASSQAWSGEQYF

j_gene: TRBJ1-2
v_gene: TRBV7-2
CDR3aa: CASSAQQGAGGYTF

j_gene: TRBJ2-7
v_gene: TRBV5-1
CDR3aa: CASSLVIAGGLNYEQYF

j_gene: TRBJ2-1
v_gene: TRBV10-3
CDR3aa: CAISLDSSSYNEQFF

j_gene: TRBJ2-3
v_gene: TRBV4-2
CDR3aa: CASSQGGAGRADTQYF

j_gene: TRBJ2-3
v_gene: TRBV5-1
CDR3aa: CASSLGYWDNTDTQYF

j_gene: TRBJ2-5
v_gene: TRBV11-3
CDR3aa: CASSPGTGETQYF

j_gene: TRBJ2-1
v_gene: TRBV11-3
CDR3aa: CASSLVGRGQFF

j_gene: TRBJ1-2
v_gene: TRBV5-1
CDR3aa: CASSSGQHYGYTF

j_gene: TRBJ2-7
v_gene: TRBV28
CDR3aa: CAIQREATYEQYF

j_gene: TRBJ2-7
v_gene: TRBV12-3/TRBV12-4
CDR3aa: CASTGTGLYEQYF

j_gene: TRBJ1-5
v_gene: TRBV29-1
CDR3aa: CSVVVGQGNQPQHF

j_gene: TRBJ2-1
v_gene: TRBV2
CDR3aa: CASSPLGGLAGGWQFF

j_gene: TRBJ2-2
v_gene: TRBV6-6
CDR3aa: CASSQTRLAENTGELFF

j_gene: TRBJ2-1
v_gene: TRBV19
CDR3aa: CASSTVPGQGWDEQFF

j_gene: TRBJ2-7
v_gene: TRBV3-1/TRBV3-2
CDR3aa: CASSHRQRGLEQYF

j_gene: TRBJ2-3
v_gene: TRBV28
CDR3aa: CASSLVDRGYSTDTQYF

j_gene: TRBJ2-1
v_gene: TRBV24-1
CDR3aa: CATGRYNEQFF

j_gene: TRBJ2-1
v_gene: TRBV7-3
CDR3aa: CASSLTSDRADEQFF

j_gene: TRBJ1-2
v_gene: TRBV21-1
CDR3aa: CASSTDAGKASLCGYTF

j_gene: TRBJ1-2
v_gene: TRBV28
CDR3aa: CASSSPSPRGIYGYTF

j_gene: TRBJ2-2
v_gene: TRBV11-2
CDR3aa: CASSLDSGLVGRPNTGELFF

j_gene: TRBJ2-1
v_gene: TRBV19
CDR3aa: CASRRTSPSYNEQFF

j_gene: TRBJ2-5
v_gene: TRBV5-1
CDR3aa: CASSQVTSPDRETQYF

j_gene: TRBJ1-4
v_gene: TRBV4-3
CDR3aa: CASSQDGTRAGNEKLFF

j_gene: TRBJ2-1
v_gene: TRBV24-1
CDR3aa: CATSDKLAGARGEQFF

j_gene: TRBJ2-7
v_gene: TRBV29-1
CDR3aa: CSADGLAGGNSYEQYF

j_gene: TRBJ1-1
v_gene: TRBV24-1
CDR3aa: CATSDPKTGRTEAFF

j_gene: TRBJ2-1
v_gene: TRBV19
CDR3aa: CASTKIPGLGGEQFF

j_gene: TRBJ2-3
v_gene: TRBV7-9
CDR3aa: CASRDWDRGSDTQYF

j_gene: TRBJ1-1
v_gene: TRBV19
CDR3aa: CASSPYRQHQAFF

j_gene: TRBJ2-1
v_gene: TRBV7-2
CDR3aa: CASSYLAGANEQFF

j_gene: TRBJ1-6
v_gene: TRBV9
CDR3aa: CASSPVYNSPLHF

j_gene: TRBJ2-2
v_gene: TRBV18
CDR3aa: CASSPRSGASTGELFF

j_gene: TRBJ2-4
v_gene: TRBV5-4
CDR3aa: CASSLPGQGFIQYF

j_gene: TRBJ2-1
v_gene: TRBV4-2
CDR3aa: CASSQVELDNEQFF

j_gene: TRBJ2-1
v_gene: TRBV14
CDR3aa: CASSPGLAGGPHEQFF

j_gene: TRBJ2-2
v_gene: TRBV18
CDR3aa: CASSVVWTGRDTGELFF

j_gene: TRBJ1-5
v_gene: TRBV6-1
CDR3aa: CASSEDGDRGIQPQHF

j_gene: TRBJ2-7
v_gene: TRBV28
CDR3aa: CASSLGGTTDEQYF

j_gene: TRBJ2-2
v_gene: TRBV9
CDR3aa: CASSTYSDTGELFF

j_gene: TRBJ1-5
v_gene: TRBV7-2
CDR3aa: CASSVAGGENQPQHF

j_gene: TRBJ2-1
v_gene: TRBV29-1
CDR3aa: CSGITGTSGRRNEQFF

j_gene: TRBJ2-1
v_gene: TRBV7-3
CDR3aa: CASSPRTSGSHNEQFF

j_gene: TRBJ1-1
v_gene: TRBV28
CDR3aa: CASSLWGRHTEAFF